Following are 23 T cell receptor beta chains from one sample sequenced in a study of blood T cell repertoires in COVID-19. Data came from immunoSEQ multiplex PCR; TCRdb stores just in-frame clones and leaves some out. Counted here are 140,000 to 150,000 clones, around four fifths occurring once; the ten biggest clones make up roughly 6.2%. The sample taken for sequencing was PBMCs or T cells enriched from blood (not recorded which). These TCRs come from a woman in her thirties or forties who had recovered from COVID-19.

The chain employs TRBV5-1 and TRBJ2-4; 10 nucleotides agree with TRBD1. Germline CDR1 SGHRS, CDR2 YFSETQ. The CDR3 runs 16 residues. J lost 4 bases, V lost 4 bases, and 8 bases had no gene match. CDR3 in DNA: TGCGCCAGCAGCCATGACAGGACAGGGGGTAAAAACATTCAGTACTTC. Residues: CASSHDRTGGKNIQYF. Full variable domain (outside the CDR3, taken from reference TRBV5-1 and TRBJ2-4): KAGVTQTPRYLIKTRGQQVTLSCSPISGHRSVSWYQQTPGQGLQFLFEYFSETQRNKGNFPGRFSGRQFSNSRSEMNVSTLELGDSALYLCASSHDRTGGKNIQYFGAGTRLSVL.

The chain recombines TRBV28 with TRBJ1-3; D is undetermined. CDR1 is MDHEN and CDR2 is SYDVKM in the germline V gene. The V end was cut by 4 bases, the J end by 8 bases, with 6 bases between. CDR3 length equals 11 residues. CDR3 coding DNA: TGTGCCAGCAGTTGGGGAGACACCATATATTTT. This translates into CASSWGDTIYF. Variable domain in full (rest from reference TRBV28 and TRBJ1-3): DVKVTQSSRYLVKRTGEKVFLECVQDMDHENMFWYRQDPGLGLRLIYFSYDVKMKEKGDIPEGYSVSREKKERFSLILESASTNQTSMYLCASSWGDTIYFGEGSWLTVV.

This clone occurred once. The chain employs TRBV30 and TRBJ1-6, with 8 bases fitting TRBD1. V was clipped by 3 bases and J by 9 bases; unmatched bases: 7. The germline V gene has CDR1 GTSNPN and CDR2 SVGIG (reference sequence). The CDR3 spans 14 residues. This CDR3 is CAWRHDRGGSPLHF. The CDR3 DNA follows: TGTGCCTGGAGGCACGACAGGGGTGGTTCACCCCTCCACTTT.

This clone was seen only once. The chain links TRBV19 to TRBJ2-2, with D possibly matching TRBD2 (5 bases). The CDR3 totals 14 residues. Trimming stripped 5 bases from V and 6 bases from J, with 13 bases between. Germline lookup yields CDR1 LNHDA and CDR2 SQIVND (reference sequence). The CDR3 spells CASSLGAAPGELFF. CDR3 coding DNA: TGTGCCAGTAGTCTTGGAGCGGCTCCCGGGGAGCTGTTTTTT.

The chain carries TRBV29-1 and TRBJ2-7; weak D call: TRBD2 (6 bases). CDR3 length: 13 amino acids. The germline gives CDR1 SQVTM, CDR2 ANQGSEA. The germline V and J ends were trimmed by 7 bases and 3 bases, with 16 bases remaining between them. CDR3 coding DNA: TGCAGCGGGGGCGGCGGGGAACACTACGAGCAGTACTTC. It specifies CSGGGGEHYEQYF.

The CDR3 sequence: CASSSDSGEQYF. CDR3 bases: TGCGCCAGCAGCAGTGACAGTGGCGAGCAGTACTTC. The chain employs TRBV5-1 and TRBJ2-7; D might be TRBD1 (5 bases). CDR1 and CDR2 from the germline V gene are SGHRS and YFSETQ. V was pared by 4 bases and J by 6 bases, with 11 bases between. The CDR3 spans 12 residues.

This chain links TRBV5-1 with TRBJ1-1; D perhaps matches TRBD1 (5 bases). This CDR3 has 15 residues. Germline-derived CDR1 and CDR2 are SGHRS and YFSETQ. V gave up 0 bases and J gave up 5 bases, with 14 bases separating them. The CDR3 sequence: CASSLAGAGGTEAFF. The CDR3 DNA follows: TGCGCCAGCAGCTTGGCCGGGGCCGGGGGGACTGAAGCTTTCTTT.

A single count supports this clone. The CDR3 sequence is CASSTWDSLYGYTF. The CDR3, as DNA: TGTGCCAGCAGCACCTGGGACAGTCTCTATGGCTACACCTTC. The chain carries TRBV7-9 and TRBJ1-2; TRBD1 agrees at 7 bases. This CDR3 region has 14 residues. CDR1 SEHNR and CDR2 FQNEAQ come from the germline V gene (reference sequence). The V gene end was trimmed by 5 bases and the J gene end by 4 bases; junction bases not matched to a gene: 7.

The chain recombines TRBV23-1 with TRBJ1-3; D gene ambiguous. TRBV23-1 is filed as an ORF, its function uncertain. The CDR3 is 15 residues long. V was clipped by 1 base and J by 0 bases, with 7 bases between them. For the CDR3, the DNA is TGCGCCAGCAGTCAATACGAGTCCTCTGGAAACACCATATATTTT. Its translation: CASSQYESSGNTIYF.

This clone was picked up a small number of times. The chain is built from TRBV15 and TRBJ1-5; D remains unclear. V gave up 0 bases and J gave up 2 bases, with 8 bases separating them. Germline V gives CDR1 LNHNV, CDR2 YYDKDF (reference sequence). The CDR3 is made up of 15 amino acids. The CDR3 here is CATSRDTGGNQPQHF. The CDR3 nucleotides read TGTGCCACCAGCAGAGATACCGGGGGCAATCAGCCCCAGCATTTT.

This chain's CDR3 is CASTKQGWVYEQYF. DNA for the CDR3: TGTGCTAGTACTAAACAGGGGTGGGTCTACGAGCAGTACTTC. The rearrangement joins TRBV7-7 to TRBJ2-7, with TRBD1 identical over 7 bases. This CDR3 is built from 14 residues. Germline values: CDR1 SSHAT, CDR2 FNYEAQ (reference sequence).

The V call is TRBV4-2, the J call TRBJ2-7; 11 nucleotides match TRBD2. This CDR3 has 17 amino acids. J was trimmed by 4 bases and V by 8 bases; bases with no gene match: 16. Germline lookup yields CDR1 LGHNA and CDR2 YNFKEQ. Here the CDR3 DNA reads TGTGCCAGCTCAGGAGCTCCAACCGGGACTAGCGGTTACGAGCAGTACTTC. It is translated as CASSGAPTGTSGYEQYF.

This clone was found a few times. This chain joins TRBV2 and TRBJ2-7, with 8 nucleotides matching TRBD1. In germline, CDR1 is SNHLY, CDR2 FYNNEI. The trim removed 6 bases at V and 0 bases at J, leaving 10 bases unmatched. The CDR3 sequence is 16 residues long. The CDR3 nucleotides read TGTGCCAGCAGGGGGTTTGCGGGACAGGCCTCCTACGAGCAGTACTTC. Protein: CASRGFAGQASYEQYF. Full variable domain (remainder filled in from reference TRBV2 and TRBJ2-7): EPEVTQTPSHQVTQMGQEVILRCVPISNHLYFYWYRQILGQKVEFLVSFYNNEISEKSEIFDDQFSVERPDGSNFTLKIRSTKLEDSAMYFCASRGFAGQASYEQYFGPGTRLTVT.

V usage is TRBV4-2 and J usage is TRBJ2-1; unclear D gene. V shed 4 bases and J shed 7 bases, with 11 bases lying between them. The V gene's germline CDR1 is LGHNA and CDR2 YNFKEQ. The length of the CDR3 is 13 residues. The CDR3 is CASSLKAANEQFF. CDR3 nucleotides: TGTGCCAGCAGCCTCAAGGCGGCAAATGAGCAGTTCTTC.

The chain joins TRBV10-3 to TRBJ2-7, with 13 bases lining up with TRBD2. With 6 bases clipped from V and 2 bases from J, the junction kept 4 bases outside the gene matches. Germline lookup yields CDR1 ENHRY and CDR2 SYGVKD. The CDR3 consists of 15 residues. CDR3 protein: CAIRAGLAGAYEQYF. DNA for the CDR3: TGTGCCATCAGGGCTGGACTAGCGGGGGCCTACGAGCAGTACTTC.

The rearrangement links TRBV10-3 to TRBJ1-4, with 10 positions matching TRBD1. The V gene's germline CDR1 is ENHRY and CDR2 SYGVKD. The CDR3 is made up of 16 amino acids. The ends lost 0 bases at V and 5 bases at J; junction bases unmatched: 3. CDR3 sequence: CAISESTGQGNEKLFF. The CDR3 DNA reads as TGTGCCATCAGTGAGTCGACGGGACAGGGGAATGAAAAACTGTTTTTT.

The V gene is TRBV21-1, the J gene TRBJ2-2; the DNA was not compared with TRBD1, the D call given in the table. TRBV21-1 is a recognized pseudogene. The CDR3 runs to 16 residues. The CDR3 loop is CASSIAQGNHTGELFF. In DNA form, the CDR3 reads TGTGCCAGCAGCATCGCGCAGGGGAATCACACCGGGGAGCTGTTTTTT.

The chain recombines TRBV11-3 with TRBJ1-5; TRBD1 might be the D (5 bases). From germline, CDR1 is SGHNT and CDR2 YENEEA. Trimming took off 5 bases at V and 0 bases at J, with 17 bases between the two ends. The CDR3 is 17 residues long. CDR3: CASSPPFRQHSNQPQHF. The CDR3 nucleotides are TGTGCCAGCAGCCCCCCCTTCCGACAGCATAGCAATCAGCCCCAGCATTTT.

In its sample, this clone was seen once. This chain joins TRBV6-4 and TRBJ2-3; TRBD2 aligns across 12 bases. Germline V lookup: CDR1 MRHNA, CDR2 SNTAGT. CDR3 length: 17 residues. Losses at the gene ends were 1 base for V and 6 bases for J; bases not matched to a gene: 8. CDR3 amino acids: CASSDFLAGGGEDTQYF. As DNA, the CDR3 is TGTGCCAGCAGTGACTTCCTAGCGGGAGGGGGGGAGGATACGCAGTATTTT.

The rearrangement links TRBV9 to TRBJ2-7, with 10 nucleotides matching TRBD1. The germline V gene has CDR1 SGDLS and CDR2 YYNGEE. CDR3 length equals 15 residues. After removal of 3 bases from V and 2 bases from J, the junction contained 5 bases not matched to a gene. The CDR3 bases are TGTGCCAGCAGCGCTCCGGGACAGGGGACCTACGAGCAGTACTTC. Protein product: CASSAPGQGTYEQYF.

The CDR3: CASSLGQADSGTQYF. CDR3 in DNA: TGCGCCAGCAGTCTGGGACAGGCGGACTCGGGGACCCAGTACTTC. The chain uses TRBV10-1 and TRBJ2-5, with 8 nucleotides matching TRBD1. Germline V lookup: CDR1 WNHNN, CDR2 SYGVQD (reference sequence). The CDR3 contains 15 residues. Trimming at V came to 5 bases and at J to 7 bases, leaving 12 bases not matched to a gene.

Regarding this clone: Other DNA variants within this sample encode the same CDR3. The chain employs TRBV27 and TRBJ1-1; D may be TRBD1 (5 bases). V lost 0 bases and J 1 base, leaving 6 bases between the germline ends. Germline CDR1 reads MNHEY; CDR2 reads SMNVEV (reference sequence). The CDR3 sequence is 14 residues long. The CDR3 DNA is TGTGCCAGCAGTTTATCGCAGGGGAACACTGAAGCTTTCTTT. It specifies CASSLSQGNTEAFF.

The CDR3 DNA sequence: TGCGCCAGCAGCCAATTCGGACAGAACACTGAAGCTTTCTTT. Its translation is CASSQFGQNTEAFF. The gene calls are TRBV4-1 and TRBJ1-1, with D tentatively TRBD1 (5 bases). This CDR3 comprises 14 residues. With 2 bases removed from V and 1 base from J, the gap between germline ends came to 8 bases. The germline gives CDR1 MGHRA, CDR2 YSYEKL.